Following are 26 T cell receptor beta chains from one sample sequenced in a study of shared clonotypes between healthy human individuals. The assay was immunoSEQ multiplex PCR, and TCRdb's table has in-frame clones only and misses some. The data contain a few hundred thousand clones, around two thirds of them seen just once; the ten biggest clones take up 10%. The material sequenced was memory CD4+ T cells sorted from blood. As for subset: CD45RA-negative fraction. These receptors all come from a man in his thirties or forties in good health.

This clone was detected once. The CDR3 region is CAISESLAREQFF. The DNA of the CDR3 is TGTGCCATCAGTGAGTCGTTAGCAAGAGAGCAGTTCTTC. The chain joins TRBV10-3 to TRBJ2-1; D remains ambiguous. The germline gives CDR1 ENHRY, CDR2 SYGVKD. Deletions cut 0 bases from V and 10 bases from J, with 10 bases between. The CDR3 has 13 amino acids.

This chain links TRBV9 with TRBJ2-1; 9 bases agree with TRBD2. The J segment lost 8 bases and the V segment lost 0 bases, leaving 6 bases of the junction unmatched. This CDR3 spans 15 amino acids. Germline CDR1 is SGDLS and CDR2 is YYNGEE. CDR3 in DNA: TGTGCCAGCAGCGTAGCCTTAGCGGGAGACTATGAGCAGTTCTTC. Translation gives CASSVALAGDYEQFF.

On this clone: A single base separates this from a much larger clone, so it may be a read error. The rearrangement uses TRBV7-2 and TRBJ2-4, with D perhaps TRBD1 (6 bases). The CDR3 consists of 13 residues. Germline V gene sequence: CDR1 SGHTA, CDR2 FQGNSA. V dropped 2 bases and J dropped 9 bases, with 11 bases sitting between them. CDR3 sequence reads: CASSLTMTGIQYF. The CDR3 bases are TGTGCCAGCAGCTTAACGATGACAGGCATTCAGTACTTC.

The CDR3 DNA reads TGTGCCAGCAGCCAACAACAGGTTGGGACCGGGGAGCTGTTTTTT. Translated: CASSQQQVGTGELFF. The chain has TRBV14 and TRBJ2-2, with D possibly matching TRBD1 (5 bases). V dropped 2 bases and J dropped 5 bases, with 12 bases sitting between them. This CDR3 is built from 15 residues. From germline, CDR1 is SGHDN and CDR2 FVKESK.

The chain recombines TRBV4-1 with TRBJ2-6; 8 nucleotides agree with TRBD1. This CDR3 spans 20 amino acids. Germline trimming cut 2 bases from V and 0 bases from J; bases unmatched to any gene: 12. Germline values: CDR1 MGHRA, CDR2 YSYEKL. CDR3 DNA sequence: TGCGCCAGCAGCCAATTGATGAAGACAGGGGCGCGCTCTGGGGCCAACGTCCTGACTTTC. Protein product: CASSQLMKTGARSGANVLTF.

The chain carries TRBV28 and TRBJ2-1; 8 bases are shared with TRBD1. V trimming: 5 bases; J trimming: 6 bases; junction bases outside the gene matches: 12. Germline V gene sequence: CDR1 MDHEN, CDR2 SYDVKM. This CDR3 has 16 amino acids. The DNA for the CDR3 is TGTGCCAGCAGTCTGATATCCCGGACAGGGACCAATGAGCAGTTCTTC. Amino acids: CASSLISRTGTNEQFF.

The V gene is TRBV28, the J gene TRBJ1-4, with 8 bases that match TRBD1. Germline V gene sequence: CDR1 MDHEN, CDR2 SYDVKM. The CDR3 has 18 amino acids. Trimming at V came to 7 bases and at J to 0 bases, leaving 13 bases not matched to a gene. CDR3 DNA sequence: TGTGCCAGCACAAGCGGCAGGGGGCTCGGCACAACTAATGAAAAACTGTTTTTT. Translated, it gives CASTSGRGLGTTNEKLFF. Using reference TRBV28 and TRBJ1-4 for the parts outside the CDR3, the full variable domain is DVKVTQSSRYLVKRTGEKVFLECVQDMDHENMFWYRQDPGLGLRLIYFSYDVKMKEKGDIPEGYSVSREKKERFSLILESASTNQTSMYLCASTSGRGLGTTNEKLFFGSGTQLSVL.

V and J are TRBV5-1 and TRBJ2-7; 11 bases fit TRBD2. Germline V gives CDR1 SGHRS, CDR2 YFSETQ. J gave up 7 bases and V 3 bases, and 6 bases lay outside the gene matches. The length of the CDR3 is 14 residues. This chain's CDR3 is CASSWLAGGEEQYF. The CDR3 nucleotides read TGCGCCAGCAGCTGGCTAGCGGGAGGTGAGGAGCAGTACTTC.

The chain joins TRBV5-4 to TRBJ2-2; 9 positions agree with TRBD2. With V trimmed by 0 bases and J by 5 bases, 5 bases remained unmatched. This CDR3 has 16 residues. Germline values: CDR1 SGHNT, CDR2 YYREEE (reference sequence). In DNA, the CDR3 is TGTGCCAGCAGCTTGGTTAGCGGGAGAAGAACCGGGGAGCTGTTTTTT. Amino acids: CASSLVSGRRTGELFF.

This clone was seen a handful of times. The chain uses TRBV19 and TRBJ1-5; 9 bases line up with TRBD1. After removal of 6 bases from V and 4 bases from J, the junction contained 1 base not matched to a gene. The CDR3 length is 13 residues. CDR1 LNHDA and CDR2 SQIVND come from the germline V gene (reference sequence). This CDR3 is CASSDRGNQPQHF. DNA of the CDR3: TGTGCCAGTAGCGACAGGGGGAATCAGCCCCAGCATTTT.

V gene TRBV5-4 combines with J gene TRBJ1-1, with D unresolved. The germline V gene has CDR1 SGHNT and CDR2 YYREEE (reference sequence). Trimming shortened V by 5 bases and J by 1 base, and 9 bases separated the two germline ends. This CDR3 has 13 residues. In DNA form, the CDR3 reads TGTGCCAGCAGGGTTTGGTCGAACACTGAAGCTTTCTTT. Amino acids: CASRVWSNTEAFF.

V usage is TRBV6-6 and J usage is TRBJ2-5; 10 positions agree with TRBD1. After removal of 5 bases from V and 4 bases from J, the junction contained 4 bases not matched to a gene. The CDR3 extends over 14 amino acids. The germline V gene encodes CDR1 MNHNY and CDR2 SVGAGI (reference sequence). Here the CDR3 reads CASSLDRGGETQYF. The CDR3, as DNA: TGTGCCAGCAGTCTGGACAGGGGGGGAGAGACCCAGTACTTC.

This chain joins TRBV2 and TRBJ2-7, with D uncertain. Germline V gene lookup returns CDR1 SNHLY and CDR2 FYNNEI. The V end was cut by 8 bases, the J end by 3 bases, with 14 bases between. The CDR3 totals 13 residues. The CDR3 DNA sequence: TGTGCCAGCTGTCCCTCAGGTTGCTACGAGCAGTACTTC. The encoded protein is CASCPSGCYEQYF.

The rearrangement links TRBV7-2 to TRBJ2-1; no definite D call. Germline V gene data show CDR1 as SGHTA and CDR2 as FQGNSA. The CDR3 extends over 14 amino acids. V gave up 5 bases and J gave up 0 bases, with 8 bases separating them. The CDR3 reads CASSPHSSYNEQFF. CDR3 coding DNA: TGTGCCAGCAGCCCCCATAGCTCCTACAATGAGCAGTTCTTC.

The rearrangement uses TRBV4-3 and TRBJ1-3; 7 nucleotides align to TRBD1. After removal of 2 bases from V and 1 base from J, the junction contained 2 bases not matched to a gene. Germline values: CDR1 LGHNA, CDR2 YSLEER. The CDR3 is 15 residues long. CDR3 protein: CASSQMTGSGNTIYF. CDR3 coding DNA: TGCGCCAGCAGCCAAATGACAGGGTCTGGAAACACCATATATTTT.

The chain has TRBV2 and TRBJ1-1; TRBD1 matches 7 bases. Trimming cost V 4 bases and J 0 bases; bases outside gene matches: 5. The CDR3 length is 15 residues. Germline loops: CDR1 SNHLY, CDR2 FYNNEI. The CDR3 nucleotides read TGTGCCAGCAGTGTCCCCGGGACAGTGAACACTGAAGCTTTCTTT. Amino acid sequence: CASSVPGTVNTEAFF. Variable domain in full (rest from reference TRBV2 and TRBJ1-1): EPEVTQTPSHQVTQMGQEVILRCVPISNHLYFYWYRQILGQKVEFLVSFYNNEISEKSEIFDDQFSVERPDGSNFTLKIRSTKLEDSAMYFCASSVPGTVNTEAFFGQGTRLTVV.

This clone was seen ten or more times. The rearrangement uses TRBV5-6 and TRBJ2-2, with TRBD1 as a possible D gene (5 bases). Germline values: CDR1 SGHDT, CDR2 YYEEEE. CDR3 length: 18 residues. Trimming removed 2 bases from V and 6 bases from J, with 23 bases in between. As DNA, the CDR3 is TGTGCCAGCAGCTTCCCCCCAGGGTTACAGCGAGGTCCCGGGGAGCTGTTTTTT. Amino acids: CASSFPPGLQRGPGELFF.

This clone appeared many times. The chain joins TRBV6-1 to TRBJ2-7; D remains ambiguous. The germline CDR1 and CDR2 sequences are MNHNS and SASEGT. V was clipped by 2 bases and J by 6 bases, with 11 bases between them. This CDR3 spans 13 amino acids. The CDR3 loop reads CASSEQGYREQYF. CDR3 nucleotides: TGTGCCAGCAGTGAACAAGGATATCGCGAGCAGTACTTC.

The chain carries TRBV29-1 and TRBJ2-7; 7 positions agree with TRBD1. With V trimmed by 5 bases and J by 4 bases, 5 bases remained unmatched. This CDR3 spans 12 amino acids. Per germline, CDR1 SQVTM and CDR2 ANQGSEA. CDR3 coding DNA: TGCAGCGTTTCGGGACAGAGTTACGAGCAGTACTTC. Its protein product is CSVSGQSYEQYF.

V usage is TRBV6-1 and J usage is TRBJ2-7; D possibly corresponds to TRBD2 (5 bases). This CDR3 region has 14 residues. From germline, CDR1 is MNHNS and CDR2 SASEGT. V lost 2 bases and J lost 2, with 10 bases in between. The CDR3 reads CASSERTSTYEQYF. DNA for the CDR3: TGTGCCAGCAGTGAACGGACTTCCACCTACGAGCAGTACTTC.

Concerning this clone itself: This CDR3 is also generated by other DNA sequences in the sample. The CDR3 coding sequence is TGCAGCGCCCGACAGGGGTCCTACGAGCAGTACTTC. This sequence encodes CSARQGSYEQYF. V and J are TRBV29-1 and TRBJ2-7; 8 bases agree with TRBD1. V lost 7 bases, J lost 1 base, and 3 bases stayed unmatched. This CDR3 has 12 residues. Germline-derived CDR1 and CDR2 are SQVTM and ANQGSEA.

The chain recombines TRBV18 with TRBJ2-7; TRBD1 agrees at 7 bases. Germline CDR1 and CDR2: KGHSH and LQKENI. The J segment lost 3 bases and the V segment lost 0 bases, leaving 5 bases of the junction unmatched. The CDR3 sequence is 15 residues long. The CDR3 protein is CASSPPRQGSYEQYF. In nucleotides, the CDR3 is TGTGCCAGCTCACCACCTCGACAGGGAAGCTACGAGCAGTACTTC.

This clone was seen more than once but under ten times. The gene calls are TRBV7-9 and TRBJ2-1; D might be TRBD1 or TRBD2, each matching 5 bases. The CDR3 length is 13 residues. The germline V and J ends were trimmed by 5 bases and 8 bases, with 13 bases remaining between them. CDR1 is SEHNR, CDR2 FQNEAQ, per germline (reference sequence). CDR3: CASSTRGVYEQFF. Written as DNA, the CDR3 is TGTGCCAGCAGCACCAGAGGGGTGTATGAGCAGTTCTTC.

This clone came up once. The J gene is TRBJ2-7, the V gene TRBV28; a weak D match, TRBD2 (6 bases). The germline V and J ends were trimmed by 6 bases and 0 bases, with 18 bases remaining between them. Germline V gives CDR1 MDHEN, CDR2 SYDVKM. The CDR3 loop spans 16 amino acids. CDR3 sequence (DNA): TGTGCCAGCAGCCGGACGGGACTCCCTAGCTCCTACGAGCAGTACTTC. It specifies CASSRTGLPSSYEQYF.

This clone was detected ten times or more. The V call is TRBV5-5, the J call TRBJ2-7; 8 nucleotides line up with TRBD2. This CDR3 spans 16 amino acids. The junction had 12 bases not matched to a gene; V was cut back by 4 bases and J by 3 bases. Germline-derived CDR1 and CDR2 are SGHKS and YYEKEE (reference sequence). CDR3 sequence: CASSQMTLAGNYEQYF. The CDR3 coding sequence is TGTGCCAGCAGCCAGATGACCCTAGCGGGTAACTACGAGCAGTACTTC.

In regard to this clone: It may be a read error: a sequence one base away is much more abundant. The chain combines TRBV6-1 with TRBJ2-7; no clear D gene. The CDR3 contains 12 residues. Germline CDR1 is MNHNS and CDR2 is SASEGT. Deletions cut 0 bases from V and 6 bases from J, with 6 bases between. In nucleotides, the CDR3 is TGTGCCAGCAGTGAAGCTGTCGCCGAGCAGTACTTC. It encodes CASSEAVAEQYF.